This entry lists 23 T cell receptor beta chains sequenced from one sample in a study of blood T cells in healthy people across ages. The use of a sample-barcoded 5' primer and a J-beta primer mix characterized a second PCR of roughly 7 to 11 cycles. In TCRdb, the 5' RACE reads were re-called with MiXCR into one record per CDR3 protein. The sample yields 650,000 to 700,000 distinct CDR3 sequences, 40% to 65% seen once. The sample taken for sequencing was blood. These TCRs come from an elderly woman in good health.

This clonotype occurred a few times. This chain connects TRBV2 to TRBJ2-1; 7 positions match TRBD2. There are 14 residues in the CDR3. The V gene's germline CDR1 is SNHLY and CDR2 FYNNEI. V lost 6 bases to trimming and J lost 3 bases; unmatched junction nucleotides: 5. The CDR3 nucleotides are TGTGCCAGCAGCGAGACTAGCTTCTACAATGAGCAGTTCTTC. Translating gives CASSETSFYNEQFF.

The V call is TRBV7-2, the J call TRBJ1-6; 7 bases agree with TRBD1. V gave up 5 bases and J gave up 2 bases; unmatched junction bases: 9. The V gene's germline CDR1 is SGHTA and CDR2 FQGNSA. This CDR3 region has 17 residues. CDR3 sequence: CASSNGAGGTYNSPLHF. Written as DNA, the CDR3 is TGTGCCAGCAGCAACGGGGCAGGGGGAACCTATAATTCACCCCTCCACTTT.

The rearrangement uses TRBV3-1 and TRBJ1-4; 7 nucleotides match TRBD1. The V gene end was trimmed by 4 bases and the J gene end by 7 bases; junction bases not matched to a gene: 9. CDR3 length: 15 amino acids. Germline CDR1 reads LGHDT; CDR2 reads YNNKEL (reference sequence). The CDR3 nucleotides read TGTGCCAGCAGCCGATCAGGGGGGACGGTTGAAAAACTGTTTTTT. The encoded protein is CASSRSGGTVEKLFF.

This clonotype was recorded many times. The chain has TRBV12-3 or TRBV12-4 and TRBJ1-2; TRBD1 matches 8 bases. The CDR3 has 15 amino acids. The V segment lost 7 bases and the J segment 3 bases; nucleotides outside the gene matches: 10. This CDR3 is CASTIHTGQDYGYTF. CDR3 DNA sequence: TGTGCCAGCACCATTCACACGGGACAGGACTATGGCTACACCTTC.

The chain couples TRBV4-1 to TRBJ2-3; D assignment may be TRBD1 or TRBD2 (6 bases each). CDR1 MGHRA and CDR2 YSYEKL come from the germline V gene. V shed 0 bases and J shed 2 bases, with 21 bases lying between them. The CDR3 has 19 amino acids. Written as DNA, the CDR3 is TGCGCCAGCAGCCAAGACGTGGGGGGCGAACCGAAATTCACAGATACGCAGTATTTT. Its translation: CASSQDVGGEPKFTDTQYF.

The chain joins TRBV7-2 to TRBJ1-5; 8 positions agree with TRBD1. Germline V gene data show CDR1 as SGHTA and CDR2 as FQGNSA. The CDR3 sequence is 14 residues long. V was clipped by 8 bases and J by 6 bases; unmatched bases: 9. The CDR3 spells CASHPGGASQPQHF. The CDR3 DNA is TGTGCCAGCCACCCAGGGGGCGCTTCTCAGCCCCAGCATTTT.

This clonotype was seen only a few times. The J gene is TRBJ1-1, the V gene TRBV25-1; D not certain. Trimming stripped 1 base from V and 1 base from J, with 7 bases between. CDR1 and CDR2 (germline): MGHDK, SYGVNS. The CDR3 covers 14 residues. The CDR3 nucleotides are TGTGCCAGCAGTGAATGGGCAAGGAACACTGAAGCTTTCTTT. Translation gives CASSEWARNTEAFF.

CDR3 in amino acids: CAAHEDRGHGYTF. The CDR3 region has the DNA TGTGCCGCTCATGAGGACAGGGGTCATGGCTACACCTTC. J is TRBJ1-2 and V is TRBV6-5, with 9 bases that match TRBD1. The CDR3 is 13 amino acids. Trimming removed 11 bases from V and 6 bases from J; junction bases left unmatched: 10. Germline lookup yields CDR1 MNHEY and CDR2 SVGAGI.

With regard to this clonotype: A much larger clone is a single base away; this may be a read error. J is TRBJ2-1 and V is TRBV7-2; 9 nucleotides align to TRBD1. The J call could be wrong; TRBJ2-7 is a better fit for the DNA end. The CDR3 runs 15 residues. Germline-derived CDR1 and CDR2 are SGHTA and FQGNSA. The chain's CDR3 is CASSRGNRGLDEQYF. CDR3 nucleotides: TGTGCCAGCAGCCGAGGGAACAGGGGGCTCGATGAGCAGTACTTC.

The chain couples TRBV5-1 to TRBJ2-1, with D perhaps matching TRBD2 (5 bases). The V gene lost 4 bases and the J gene lost 6 bases, with 11 bases spanning the gap. This CDR3 spans 13 amino acids. Germline V lookup: CDR1 SGHRS, CDR2 YFSETQ. The CDR3 region is CASSPLEGNEQFF. Written as DNA, the CDR3 is TGCGCCAGCAGCCCGCTAGAGGGCAATGAGCAGTTCTTC.

The chain recombines TRBV7-9 with TRBJ1-1, with D perhaps TRBD1 (6 bases). This CDR3 spans 14 amino acids. The V end lost 5 bases, the J end lost 3 bases, and 13 bases lay between the germline ends. Looked up from germline, CDR1 is SEHNR and CDR2 is FQNEAQ (reference sequence). The DNA of the CDR3 is TGTGCCAGCAGCGAGGACAGTGGTGACACTGAAGCTTTCTTT. Its protein is CASSEDSGDTEAFF.

Notes on this clonotype: The germline gene is not matched at one end of the junction; a read error may be the cause. The rearrangement uses TRBV28 and TRBJ2-1; 7 nucleotides line up with TRBD2. CDR1 MDHEN and CDR2 SYDVKM come from the germline V gene. CDR3 length: 12 amino acids. For the CDR3, the DNA is TGCTGCACTAGCGAGAATTACAATGAGCAGTTCTTC. It encodes CCTSENYNEQFF.

V and J are TRBV29-1 and TRBJ1-2, with 9 bases fitting TRBD1. Per germline, CDR1 SQVTM and CDR2 ANQGSEA. J was trimmed by 0 bases and V by 6 bases; bases with no gene match: 11. The CDR3 is 16 residues long. As DNA, the CDR3 is TGCAGCGTACTACGGGACAGGGATACCCCTAACTATGGCTACACCTTC. It codes for CSVLRDRDTPNYGYTF.

There are many counts of this clonotype. This CDR3 is CSVVLSRQQETQYF. The CDR3, as DNA: TGCAGCGTTGTCCTGTCTCGCCAACAAGAGACCCAGTACTTC. V gene TRBV29-1 combines with J gene TRBJ2-5, with D hard to call. V gave up 4 bases and J gave up 2 bases, with 14 bases separating them. This CDR3 is built from 14 residues. Germline V gene lookup returns CDR1 SQVTM and CDR2 ANQGSEA.

The chain combines TRBV14 with TRBJ2-4; D ambiguous. V lost 1 base to trimming and J lost 0 bases, with 10 bases between them. Germline V gives CDR1 SGHDN, CDR2 FVKESK. The CDR3 loop spans 16 amino acids. The CDR3 nucleotides are TGTGCCAGCAGCCAAGGGAGCCGCTTAGCCAAAAACATTCAGTACTTC. Translating gives CASSQGSRLAKNIQYF.

The chain carries TRBV6-6 and TRBJ1-5, with TRBD1 matching over 9 bases. CDR1 is MNHNY and CDR2 is SVGAGI in the germline V gene (reference sequence). J was trimmed by 1 base and V by 6 bases; bases with no gene match: 10. The CDR3 has 17 residues. The DNA for the CDR3 is TGTGCCAGCAGCCCGGTCCGGACAGGGGTCAGCAATCAGCCCCAGCATTTT. Encoded protein: CASSPVRTGVSNQPQHF.

The chain combines TRBV11-1 with TRBJ2-4; either TRBD1 or TRBD2 may supply D (5 bases each). The end of the DNA is better explained by TRBJ2-5, so the J call may be wrong. CDR1 SGHAT and CDR2 FQDESV come from the germline V gene (reference sequence). The CDR3 runs to 14 residues. This chain's CDR3 is CASSPPGGGETQYF. The DNA of the CDR3 is TGTGCCAGCAGCCCTCCCGGTGGGGGAGAGACCCAGTACTTC.

V usage is TRBV6-6 and J usage is TRBJ1-2; D gene unclear. Per the germline V gene, CDR1 is MNHNY and CDR2 is SVGAGI (reference sequence). There are 14 residues in the CDR3. V was clipped by 8 bases and J by 5 bases, with 18 bases between them. CDR3 sequence reads: CASRETVEGYGYTF. CDR3 nucleotide sequence: TGTGCCAGCCGAGAGACGGTAGAGGGTTATGGCTACACCTTC.

This clonotype was counted at least ten times. J is TRBJ2-5 and V is TRBV14; D gene unclear. V lost 4 bases, J lost 0 bases, and 9 bases lay in between. Germline values: CDR1 SGHDN, CDR2 FVKESK. The CDR3 contains 14 residues. The CDR3: CASSLRHNQETQYF. Written as DNA, the CDR3 is TGTGCCAGCAGCCTTAGACACAACCAAGAGACCCAGTACTTC.

There are many counts of this clonotype. The CDR3 DNA is TGTGCCAGCTCACCACCGAGCACAGATACGCAGTATTTT. Translation: CASSPPSTDTQYF. The rearrangement uses TRBV18 and TRBJ2-3, with unresolved D. Looked up from germline, CDR1 is KGHSH and CDR2 is LQKENI. The CDR3 length is 13 residues. Between the trimmed V and J ends, which lost 0 bases and 0 bases, there was a span of 1 base.

The chain is built from TRBV20-1 and TRBJ1-5; D unclear. Germline CDR1 DFQATT, CDR2 SNEGSKA (reference sequence). V was shortened by 0 bases and J by 3 bases, with 15 bases between the two germline ends. CDR3 size: 16 residues. CDR3 nucleotide sequence: TGCAGTGCTAGAGATTCCCGCCGGGGATTCAATCAGCCCCAGCATTTT. Protein: CSARDSRRGFNQPQHF.

V is TRBV2 and J is TRBJ1-1; 7 bases line up with TRBD1. Germline assignment: CDR1 SNHLY and CDR2 FYNNEI. Trimming took 4 bases from V and 1 from J; bases not matched to a gene: 12. The CDR3 length is 17 residues. The CDR3 here is CASSGNYRGLKNTEAFF. Here the CDR3 DNA reads TGTGCCAGCAGTGGGAATTACAGGGGACTTAAGAACACTGAAGCTTTCTTT.

The J gene is TRBJ2-7, the V gene TRBV9; D could derive from TRBD1 or TRBD2 (5 bases each). Per germline, CDR1 SGDLS and CDR2 YYNGEE. V lost 4 bases and J lost 2, with 16 bases in between. This CDR3 contains 15 residues. CDR3 in DNA: TGTGCCAGCAGCTCCAACCCGGGACGGACCTACGAGCAGTACTTC. Residues: CASSSNPGRTYEQYF.